These 18 T cell receptor beta chains share one sample of origin, sequenced in a study of T cell responses to AZD1222 COVID-19 vaccine. Only in-frame clones appear in the TCRdb table, and some are missing; sequencing was by immunoSEQ multiplex PCR. The table includes 100,000 to 150,000 clones, approximately 93% detected once. The sample was peripheral blood, taken on day 0 of AZD1222 vaccination. The receptor source for this set is an adult in good health.

J is TRBJ1-2 and V is TRBV3-1 (or the pseudogene TRBV3-2), with TRBD1 matching 7 bases. The germline gives CDR1 LGHDT, CDR2 YNNKEL (reference sequence). The CDR3 covers 15 residues. The ends lost 3 bases at V and 6 bases at J; junction bases unmatched: 10. For the CDR3, the DNA is TGTGCCAGCAGCCAGAGGGGGCCCAGGGCGCATGGCTACACCTTC. Protein product: CASSQRGPRAHGYTF.

The chain couples TRBV7-3 to TRBJ2-1, with a possible D match to TRBD1 (6 bases). Germline CDR1 SGHTA, CDR2 FQGTGA. This CDR3 is 15 amino acids long. Deletions cut 5 bases from V and 3 bases from J, with 14 bases between. This CDR3 reads CASSPRTASYNEQFF. CDR3 nucleotide sequence: TGTGCCAGCAGCCCGCGGACAGCAAGCTACAATGAGCAGTTCTTC. The full variable domain, its missing parts supplied by reference TRBV7-3 and TRBJ2-1, is GAGVSQTPSNKVTEKGKYVELRCDPISGHTALYWYRQSLGQGPEFLIYFQGTGAADDSGLPNDRFFAVRPEGSVSTLKIQRTERGDSAVYLCASSPRTASYNEQFFGPGTRLTVL.

The CDR3 here is CASSPGERVNTGELFF. CDR3 nucleotide sequence: TGCGCCAGCAGCCCCGGCGAGCGGGTCAACACCGGGGAGCTGTTTTTT. The chain recombines TRBV5-1 with TRBJ2-2; D possibly corresponds to TRBD2 (6 bases). In germline, CDR1 is SGHRS, CDR2 YFSETQ. V was trimmed by 4 bases and J by 2 bases, leaving 15 bases between them. CDR3 length: 16 amino acids.

The chain links TRBV5-1 to TRBJ2-7; 7 bases agree with TRBD1. This CDR3 has 12 residues. From germline, CDR1 is SGHRS and CDR2 YFSETQ. J lost 6 bases, V lost 2 bases, and 2 bases had no gene match. DNA for the CDR3: TGCGCCAGCAGCTTCCCAGGGGGCGAGCAGTACTTC. Residues: CASSFPGGEQYF.

This clone was found once. CDR3 amino acids: CASSQTGSRLNTEAFF. The CDR3, as DNA: TGTGCCAGCAGCCAGACAGGGTCGAGACTGAACACTGAAGCTTTCTTT. The chain joins TRBV14 to TRBJ1-1; TRBD1 agrees at 7 bases. The CDR3 spans 16 residues. Germline V gene lookup returns CDR1 SGHDN and CDR2 FVKESK. J lost 0 bases, V lost 3 bases, and 7 bases had no gene match.

V gene TRBV3-1 (or the pseudogene TRBV3-2) combines with J gene TRBJ2-2, with D possibly being TRBD2 (5 bases). CDR1 is LGHDT, CDR2 YNNKEL, per germline (reference sequence). V was cut by 4 bases and J by 2 bases, with 17 bases left in between. The CDR3 length is 17 residues. The CDR3 region is CASSPPLRTGNTGELFF. In nucleotides, the CDR3 is TGTGCCAGCAGCCCCCCCTTAAGGACGGGAAACACCGGGGAGCTGTTTTTT.

The chain is built from TRBV6-5 and TRBJ1-2; TRBD1 agrees at 8 bases. CDR1 is MNHEY and CDR2 is SVGAGI in the germline V gene. This CDR3 contains 15 residues. V trimming: 7 bases; J trimming: 5 bases; junction bases outside the gene matches: 12. CDR3: CASIGQGDIEYGYTF. The CDR3 bases are TGTGCCAGCATAGGACAGGGCGACATTGAATATGGCTACACCTTC.

The rearrangement links TRBV7-8 to TRBJ1-2, with TRBD1 as a possible D gene (5 bases). Germline V gene sequence: CDR1 SGHVS, CDR2 FQNEAQ. The CDR3 consists of 15 residues. The V end lost 1 base, the J end lost 4 bases, and 13 bases lay between the germline ends. As DNA, the CDR3 is TGTGCCAGCAGCTTAGGGGCGTCGACAGCCTATGGCTACACCTTC. It specifies CASSLGASTAYGYTF. The full variable domain, in which reference TRBV7-8 and TRBJ1-2 provide the parts outside the CDR3, is GAGVSQSPRYKVAKRGQDVALRCDPISGHVSLFWYQQALGQGPEFLTYFQNEAQLDKSGLPSDRFFAERPEGSVSTLKIQRTQQEDSAVYLCASSLGASTAYGYTFGSGTRLTVV.

The chain combines TRBV15 with TRBJ2-6, with D possibly matching TRBD1 (5 bases). Germline V gene lookup returns CDR1 LNHNV and CDR2 YYDKDF (reference sequence). Trimming left V 0 bases short and J 2 bases short, with 5 bases between. CDR3 length equals 15 residues. The CDR3 nucleotides are TGTGCCACCAGCAGAGAAGGGGCTGGGGCCAACGTCCTGACTTTC. It translates to CATSREGAGANVLTF.

This clone was seen only a few times. The J gene is TRBJ2-1, the V gene TRBV6-5, with D perhaps being TRBD1 or TRBD2 (5 bases each). CDR1 is MNHEY and CDR2 is SVGAGI in the germline V gene. Trimming removed 0 bases at V and 10 bases at J, with 19 bases between. This CDR3 has 16 amino acids. CDR3 coding DNA: TGTGCCAGCAGTTACTCGATTGTGGGGACCCCAGTGGAGCAGTTCTTC. It encodes CASSYSIVGTPVEQFF.

This clone has more than one count but fewer than ten. The chain carries TRBV19 and TRBJ1-1; D gene ambiguous. The CDR3 runs 14 residues. CDR1 is LNHDA, CDR2 SQIVND, per germline (reference sequence). Trimming left V 6 bases short and J 4 bases short, with 15 bases between. As DNA, the CDR3 is TGTGCCAGTAGCCCCTTGGGAGGGATCACTGAAGCTTTCTTT. It yields the protein CASSPLGGITEAFF.

J is TRBJ1-5 and V is TRBV5-1, with 7 bases that match TRBD1. J lost 0 bases, V lost 6 bases, and 18 bases had no gene match. The CDR3 is 19 amino acids. Per the germline V gene, CDR1 is SGHRS and CDR2 is YFSETQ. The CDR3 nucleotides read TGCGCCAGCACCCACCCCCCCGGACAGGCCTTCTATAGCAATCAGCCCCAGCATTTT. It encodes CASTHPPGQAFYSNQPQHF.

V and J are TRBV30 and TRBJ1-3, with D possibly being TRBD1 (6 bases). The germline V and J ends were trimmed by 4 bases and 4 bases, with 17 bases remaining between them. The CDR3 runs 15 residues. Germline lookup yields CDR1 GTSNPN and CDR2 SVGIG (reference sequence). The CDR3 sequence: CAWNRQVFSGNTIYF. CDR3 coding DNA: TGTGCCTGGAATAGACAGGTGTTTTCAGGAAACACCATATATTTT.

The chain combines TRBV28 with TRBJ2-7; no definite D call. Germline CDR1 and CDR2: MDHEN and SYDVKM. V lost 4 bases, J lost 5 bases, and 15 bases lay in between. This CDR3 is built from 14 residues. CDR3 in DNA: TGTGCCAGCAGTTCCGATTTTCGTAAGCACGAGCAGTACTTC. Protein product: CASSSDFRKHEQYF.

The chain uses TRBV7-9 and TRBJ1-5; D remains ambiguous. The CDR3 length is 14 residues. Germline V CDR1 and CDR2: SEHNR, FQNEAQ (reference sequence). Trimming removed 4 bases from V and 0 bases from J, with 7 bases in between. In nucleotides, the CDR3 is TGTGCCAGCAGCTATTCAGATAGCAATCAGCCCCAGCATTTT. It encodes CASSYSDSNQPQHF.

The J gene is TRBJ2-7, the V gene TRBV5-1; tentative D call: TRBD1 (5 bases). The CDR3 is 16 residues long. Germline loops: CDR1 SGHRS, CDR2 YFSETQ. V shed 0 bases and J shed 1 base, with 14 bases lying between them. CDR3 DNA: TGCGCCAGCAGCTTGGAAGGGTGGCAGGGATCCTACGAGCAGTACTTC. Its protein product is CASSLEGWQGSYEQYF.

CDR3 loop: CASSQGIELAGVKNIQYF. The CDR3 DNA is TGCGCCAGCAGCCAAGGGATCGAGCTAGCGGGAGTCAAAAACATTCAGTACTTC. V is TRBV4-1 and J is TRBJ2-4; TRBD2 agrees at 10 bases. V lost 1 base and J lost 3; bases outside the gene matches: 9. Germline CDR1 and CDR2: MGHRA and YSYEKL. The CDR3 runs to 18 residues.

The chain recombines TRBV29-1 with TRBJ1-2, with D tentatively TRBD1 (5 bases). From germline, CDR1 is SQVTM and CDR2 ANQGSEA. V was cut by 4 bases and J by 2 bases, with 14 bases left in between. The CDR3 totals 14 residues. This CDR3 is CSVVGSPGNYGYTF. The DNA of the CDR3 is TGCAGCGTTGTGGGAAGCCCAGGGAACTATGGCTACACCTTC. The variable domain in full, with the rest retrieved from reference TRBV29-1 and TRBJ1-2, is SAVISQKPSRDICQRGTSLTIQCQVDSQVTMMFWYRQQPGQSLTLIATANQGSEATYESGFVIDKFPISRPNLTFSTLTVSNMSPEDSSIYLCSVVGSPGNYGYTFGSGTRLTVV.